The 17 T cell receptor beta chains in this list originate from one sample, sequenced in a study of blood T cells in healthy people across ages. The second PCR ran about 6 to 11 cycles with a sample-barcoded 5' primer and J-beta primers. Using its own MiXCR run on the 5' RACE reads, TCRdb lists one record per CDR3 protein. The repertoire holds over 600,000 distinct CDR3 sequences, around two fifths seen once, with about 30% in the top ten. Specimen: blood. The receptors come from an elderly man in good health.

This clonotype turned up a few times. The J gene is TRBJ1-4, the V gene TRBV6-2 or TRBV6-3; D ambiguous. The germline V gene encodes CDR1 MNHEY and CDR2 SVGEGT. CDR3 length: 13 amino acids. The V and J ends lost 6 bases and 7 bases respectively, with 12 bases between them. The CDR3, as DNA: TGTGCCAGCAGGGACGGAGTCGGTGAAAAACTGTTTTTT. Translation: CASRDGVGEKLFF.

This clonotype was detected only a few times. V is TRBV20-1 and J is TRBJ2-7; either TRBD1 or TRBD2 may fit D (5 bases each). This CDR3 has 13 amino acids. V was cut by 1 base and J by 2 bases, with 9 bases left in between. Germline V gives CDR1 DFQATT, CDR2 SNEGSKA (reference sequence). In DNA form, the CDR3 reads TGCAGTGCTAGAGGGGACCGAGCCTACGAGCAGTACTTC. Amino acid sequence: CSARGDRAYEQYF.

This clonotype was recorded at least ten times. This chain links TRBV7-3 with TRBJ2-3; D might be TRBD1 (5 bases). V lost 2 bases and J 2 bases, leaving 8 bases between the germline ends. From germline, CDR1 is SGHTA and CDR2 FQGTGA. This CDR3 comprises 14 residues. CDR3 loop: CASSLVGDTDTQYF. DNA for the CDR3: TGTGCCAGCAGCTTAGTAGGGGACACAGATACGCAGTATTTT. The whole variable domain, remainder taken from reference TRBV7-3 and TRBJ2-3, is GAGVSQTPSNKVTEKGKYVELRCDPISGHTALYWYRQSLGQGPEFLIYFQGTGAADDSGLPNDRFFAVRPEGSVSTLKIQRTERGDSAVYLCASSLVGDTDTQYFGPGTRLTVL.

The chain couples TRBV27 to TRBJ2-4; TRBD2 is a possible D gene (6 bases). The DNA end is a closer match to TRBJ2-5, so the J assignment may be wrong. CDR1 and CDR2 from the germline V gene are MNHEY and SMNVEV (reference sequence). This CDR3 spans 15 amino acids. The CDR3, as DNA: TGTGCCAGCAGTTCACTCCCCGGGGGCCAAGAGACCCAGTACTTC. It codes for CASSSLPGGQETQYF.

This clonotype has a count of ten or more. V and J are TRBV7-2 and TRBJ1-1, with TRBD1 matching over 7 bases. Unmatched junction bases numbered 4, after V lost 1 base and J lost 5 bases. The CDR3 loop spans 14 amino acids. CDR1 SGHTA and CDR2 FQGNSA come from the germline V gene. CDR3 amino acids: CASSLVQGVTEAFF. DNA of the CDR3: TGTGCCAGCAGCTTAGTGCAGGGGGTTACTGAAGCTTTCTTT.

The V call is TRBV12-3 or TRBV12-4, the J call TRBJ2-7; D gene unclear. V lost 8 bases and J 8 bases, leaving 16 bases between the germline ends. CDR3 length: 12 residues. CDR3: CASCESDGQQYF. In DNA form, the CDR3 reads TGTGCCAGCTGCGAGAGCGACGGCCAGCAGTACTTC.

This clonotype was seen a few times. The V call is TRBV28, the J call TRBJ2-3; 12 bases fit TRBD1. With V trimmed by 4 bases and J by 2 bases, 10 bases remained unmatched. Germline lookup yields CDR1 MDHEN and CDR2 SYDVKM. The CDR3 length is 18 residues. CDR3 bases: TGTGCCAGCAGTTCCCGGGACAGGGGGCGAGTAACCACAGATACGCAGTATTTT. This gives the protein CASSSRDRGRVTTDTQYF.

The chain combines TRBV6-2 or TRBV6-3 with TRBJ1-2; D unclear. In germline, CDR1 is MNHEY, CDR2 SVGEGT. The CDR3 has 14 amino acids. Trimming stripped 4 bases from V and 2 bases from J, with 11 bases between. The CDR3 DNA is TGTGCCAGCAGTTCCCGGCAGGACAACTATGGCTACACCTTC. Amino acids: CASSSRQDNYGYTF.

The rearrangement joins TRBV6-2 or TRBV6-3 to TRBJ2-6; no clear D. V was shortened by 5 bases and J by 4 bases, with 12 bases between the two germline ends. The germline CDR1 and CDR2 sequences are MNHEY and SVGEGT. This CDR3 has 15 amino acids. CDR3: CASSTYNLGANVLTF. The CDR3, as DNA: TGTGCCAGCAGTACCTACAATCTCGGGGCCAACGTCCTGACTTTC.

The chain combines TRBV7-2 with TRBJ2-3, with D unresolved. The germline V gene encodes CDR1 SGHTA and CDR2 FQGNSA. The CDR3 is 12 amino acids. Trimming took 1 base from V and 10 from J, leaving 9 bases between them. The CDR3 DNA sequence: TGTGCCAGCAGCTTAGGTAGTAGTGCGCAGTATTTT. It translates to CASSLGSSAQYF.

This clonotype was counted a few times. The chain's CDR3 is CASSSGVGNYEQYF. As DNA, the CDR3 is TGTGCCAGCAGCTCGGGTGTTGGGAACTACGAGCAGTACTTC. The chain is built from TRBV7-2 and TRBJ2-7; D gene unclear. CDR3 length: 14 residues. Trimming shortened V by 4 bases and J by 3 bases, and 13 bases separated the two germline ends. The germline V gene has CDR1 SGHTA and CDR2 FQGNSA.

This clonotype was observed a few times. For the CDR3, the DNA is TGTGCCAGCAGCTACGGACAGGTTGGATCACCCCTCCACTTT. Its translation is CASSYGQVGSPLHF. This rearrangement joins TRBV7-6 to TRBJ1-6; 7 positions match TRBD1. V was clipped by 4 bases and J by 10 bases; unmatched bases: 7. Per the germline V gene, CDR1 is SGHVS and CDR2 is FNYEAQ. The CDR3 has 14 residues.

The chain has TRBV7-7 and TRBJ2-1, with TRBD2 matching over 8 bases. The CDR3 totals 15 residues. V shed 5 bases, J shed 2 bases, and the junction held 5 bases outside the gene matches. Germline lookup yields CDR1 SSHAT and CDR2 FNYEAQ (reference sequence). This CDR3 reads CASSPGGVPYNEQFF. CDR3 nucleotides: TGTGCCAGCAGCCCCGGGGGGGTACCCTACAATGAGCAGTTCTTC.

CDR3 DNA: TGTGCCAGCAGTGGCGATGGCGGCTCCTACAATGAGCAGTTCTTC. Its protein is CASSGDGGSYNEQFF. The chain is built from TRBV6-2 or TRBV6-3 and TRBJ2-1; D uncertain. CDR3 size: 15 residues. Germline V CDR1 and CDR2: MNHEY, SVGEGT. Trimming took off 5 bases at V and 0 bases at J, with 11 bases between the two ends.

The gene calls are TRBV20-1 and TRBJ2-6; D is uncertain. CDR3 length equals 14 residues. Trimming left V 5 bases short and J 2 bases short, with 10 bases between. Germline-derived CDR1 and CDR2 are DFQATT and SNEGSKA (reference sequence). CDR3 protein: CSAGVEPGANVLTF. The CDR3 DNA follows: TGCAGTGCTGGGGTCGAGCCTGGGGCCAACGTCCTGACTTTC.

This clonotype has just a few counts. The chain joins TRBV15 to TRBJ2-5, with 8 bases that match TRBD2. The CDR3 is 15 amino acids. The V segment lost 1 base and the J segment 4 bases; nucleotides outside the gene matches: 5. Germline CDR1 reads LNHNV; CDR2 reads YYDKDF (reference sequence). CDR3 in DNA: TGTGCCACCAGCAGAGGAACTAGCGGTCGAGAGACCCAGTACTTC. It translates to CATSRGTSGRETQYF. The full variable domain, with the rest looked up from reference TRBV15 and TRBJ2-5, is DAMVIQNPRYQVTQFGKPVTLSCSQTLNHNVMYWYQQKSSQAPKLLFHYYDKDFNNEADTPDNFQSRRPNTSFCFLDIRSPGLGDTAMYLCATSRGTSGRETQYFGPGTRLLVL.

With respect to this clonotype: A much larger clone lies a single base off, so this may be a read error. The chain has TRBV28 and TRBJ2-5; perhaps TRBD1 as D (5 bases). TRBJ2-7 explains the end of the DNA better; the J call may be wrong. The CDR3 is made up of 12 amino acids. Germline lookup yields CDR1 MDHEN and CDR2 SYDVKM. CDR3 in amino acids: CASSLSGFEQYF. CDR3 bases: TGTGCCAGCAGTTTATCAGGGTTCGAGCAGTACTTC.